The source of this TCR beta chain is a study of Graves' ophthalmopathy and Graves' hyperthyroidism. The sequenced template was RNA, covering the TCR beta CDR3 region. HTBI-primed first-round RT-PCR preceded second-round multiplex PCR. TCRdb reprocessed the multiplex PCR reads via MiXCR and lists one record per CDR3 protein. The sample comprises about 400,000 distinct CDR3 sequences, 15% of which are singletons, and approximately 7% rests with the top ten. No progression to ophthalmopathy over 18 months defined stable hyperthyroidism. The CDR3 has 17 amino acids. CDR1 is MNHNS, CDR2 SASEGT, per germline. Losses at the gene ends were 5 bases for V and 5 bases for J; bases not matched to a gene: 15.

The sequencing input was peripheral blood. The chain joins TRBV6-1 to TRBJ2-5; TRBD2 matches at 9 bases. The source is a woman under 30 with stable Graves' hyperthyroidism. CDR3 DNA: TGTGCCAGCAGTCATAAGGGGCCCGGACTAGCGATCGAGACCCAGTACTTC. Translated, it gives CASSHKGPGLAIETQYF.